This T cell receptor (beta chain) was sequenced for a study of blood T cell repertoires in COVID-19. This CDR3 is 15 amino acids long. Germline V gives CDR1 MDHEN, CDR2 SYDVKM. V lost 3 bases to trimming and J lost 3 bases, with 14 bases between them. The table came from immunoSEQ multiplex PCR; TCRdb's copy has only in-frame clones and leaves some out. The table includes around 180,000 clones, about 82% detected once. All enrollees were about 18 to 89 years old and from 20 to 25 US areas. The study assigned cohorts using participant-reported clinical history. Recovered status in Cohort 3 required two negative PCRs, clearance, or symptom resolution.

This clonotype originated in a woman in her thirties who had recovered from COVID-19. Sequenced input: PBMCs or T cells enriched from blood (not recorded which). The V gene is TRBV28, the J gene TRBJ1-2; weak D call: TRBD1 (5 bases). This CDR3 reads CASSLGSRVDYGYTF. The DNA for the CDR3 is TGTGCCAGCAGTTTGGGCTCCAGGGTTGACTATGGCTACACCTTC.